Below are 2 T cell receptor beta chains sequenced from a single sample in a study of cytomegalovirus exposure and HLA in healthy donors. It was with 60 Vbeta and 13 Jbeta primers that the PCR ran. Sequencing used immunoSEQ multiplex PCR; TCRdb keeps in-frame clones, though not all of them. The repertoire holds 150,000 to 200,000 clones, around three quarters seen once, with 1% in the top ten. Sample: PBMCs. The receptors come from a woman in her forties in good health and CMV-seronegative.

The rearrangement links TRBV19 to TRBJ2-3; D possibly corresponds to TRBD1 (6 bases). Looked up from germline, CDR1 is LNHDA and CDR2 is SQIVND (reference sequence). The CDR3 is 15 residues long. V was shortened by 4 bases and J by 4 bases, with 15 bases between the two germline ends. The CDR3 DNA follows: TGTGCCAGTAGTACCCCTCCCGACAGGCCAGATACGCAGTATTTT. This encodes CASSTPPDRPDTQYF.

This chain connects TRBV28 to TRBJ1-1, with TRBD1 as a possible D gene (5 bases). The length of the CDR3 is 14 residues. The V and J ends lost 1 base and 5 bases respectively, with 11 bases between them. Germline CDR1 is MDHEN and CDR2 is SYDVKM. CDR3 residues: CASSLFGGRTEAFF. The CDR3 nucleotides are TGTGCCAGCAGTTTATTCGGGGGGAGAACTGAAGCTTTCTTT. The full variable domain, in which reference TRBV28 and TRBJ1-1 provide the parts outside the CDR3, is DVKVTQSSRYLVKRTGEKVFLECVQDMDHENMFWYRQDPGLGLRLIYFSYDVKMKEKGDIPEGYSVSREKKERFSLILESASTNQTSMYLCASSLFGGRTEAFFGQGTRLTVV.